This T cell receptor beta chain is from a study of T-cell memory formation after mild COVID-19. Study-wide results and caveats: Within pre-infection memory, some responding clones were found, suggesting cross-reactive memory joined.

This clonotype has a count of ten or more. What it binds is not known. Using its own MiXCR run on the 5' RACE reads, TCRdb lists one record per CDR3 protein. The sample lists a few hundred thousand distinct CDR3 sequences, about 17% occurring once. Trimming pared 6 bases from V and 2 bases from J, leaving 4 bases between. The germline V gene encodes CDR1 MGHDK and CDR2 SYGVNS. The CDR3 is 11 residues long. The sample taken for sequencing was PBMCs or a T cell subset sorted from them (not recorded which). The chain joins TRBV25-1 to TRBJ1-2; no reliable D call. This receptor was obtained from a young man who had mild COVID-19 (a few samples of this study predate the infection). Cell type and time point are not known. The chain's CDR3 is CASSGNYGYTF. CDR3 in DNA: TGTGCCAGCAGCGGAAACTATGGCTACACCTTC.